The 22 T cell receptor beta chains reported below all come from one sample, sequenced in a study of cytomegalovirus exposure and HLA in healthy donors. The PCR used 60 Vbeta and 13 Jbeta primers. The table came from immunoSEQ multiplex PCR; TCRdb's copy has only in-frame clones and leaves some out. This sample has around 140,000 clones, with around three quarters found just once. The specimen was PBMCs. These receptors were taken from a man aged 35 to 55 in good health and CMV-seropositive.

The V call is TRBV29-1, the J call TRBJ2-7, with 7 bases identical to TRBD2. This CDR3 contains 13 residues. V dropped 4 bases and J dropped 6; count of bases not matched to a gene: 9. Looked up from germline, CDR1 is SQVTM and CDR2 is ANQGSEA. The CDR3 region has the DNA TGCAGCGTTGTTGCGGGAGCTCCCCCCGAGCAGTACTTC. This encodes CSVVAGAPPEQYF.

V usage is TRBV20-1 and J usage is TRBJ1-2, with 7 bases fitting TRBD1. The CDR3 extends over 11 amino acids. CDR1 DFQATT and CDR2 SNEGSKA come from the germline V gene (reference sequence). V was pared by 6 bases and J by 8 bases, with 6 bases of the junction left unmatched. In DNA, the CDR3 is TGCAGTGCATCAGGGGGTTGGGGCTACACCTTC. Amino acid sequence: CSASGGWGYTF.

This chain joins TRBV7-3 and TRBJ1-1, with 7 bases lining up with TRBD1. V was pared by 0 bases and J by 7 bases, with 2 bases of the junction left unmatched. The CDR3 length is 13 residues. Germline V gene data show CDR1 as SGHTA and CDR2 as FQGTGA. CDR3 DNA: TGTGCCAGCAGCTTAACGCGGGACAGTGAAGCTTTCTTT. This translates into CASSLTRDSEAFF.

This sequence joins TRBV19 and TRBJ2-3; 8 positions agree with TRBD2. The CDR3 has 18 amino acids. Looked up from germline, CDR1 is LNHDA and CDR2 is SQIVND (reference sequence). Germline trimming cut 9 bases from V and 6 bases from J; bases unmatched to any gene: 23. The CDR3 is CASRMGAPGLVGADTQYF. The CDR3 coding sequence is TGTGCCAGCAGGATGGGGGCTCCGGGACTAGTGGGGGCGGATACGCAGTATTTT.

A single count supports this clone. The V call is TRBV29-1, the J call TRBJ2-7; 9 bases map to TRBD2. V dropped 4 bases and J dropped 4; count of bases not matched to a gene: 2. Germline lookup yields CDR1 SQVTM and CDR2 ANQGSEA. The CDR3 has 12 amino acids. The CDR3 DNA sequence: TGCAGCGTTGTTCTAGCGGGGTACGAGCAGTACTTC. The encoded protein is CSVVLAGYEQYF.

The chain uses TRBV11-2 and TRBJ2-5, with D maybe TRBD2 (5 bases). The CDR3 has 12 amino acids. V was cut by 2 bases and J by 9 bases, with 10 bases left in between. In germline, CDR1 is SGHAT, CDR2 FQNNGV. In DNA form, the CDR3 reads TGTGCCAGCAGCTTAACCATGGAGGCCCAGTACTTC. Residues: CASSLTMEAQYF.

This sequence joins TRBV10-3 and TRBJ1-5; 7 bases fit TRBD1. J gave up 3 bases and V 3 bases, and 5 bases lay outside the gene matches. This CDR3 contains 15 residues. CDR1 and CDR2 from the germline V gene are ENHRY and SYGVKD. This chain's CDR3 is CAISENRGLNQPQHF. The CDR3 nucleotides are TGTGCCATCAGTGAAAACAGGGGACTCAATCAGCCCCAGCATTTT.

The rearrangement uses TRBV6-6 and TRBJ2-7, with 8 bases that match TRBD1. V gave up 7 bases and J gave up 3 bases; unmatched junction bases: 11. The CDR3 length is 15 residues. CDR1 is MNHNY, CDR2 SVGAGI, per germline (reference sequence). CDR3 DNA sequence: TGTGCCAGCAACCTCAGGGGGCGGCGTGACTACGAGCAGTACTTC. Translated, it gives CASNLRGRRDYEQYF.

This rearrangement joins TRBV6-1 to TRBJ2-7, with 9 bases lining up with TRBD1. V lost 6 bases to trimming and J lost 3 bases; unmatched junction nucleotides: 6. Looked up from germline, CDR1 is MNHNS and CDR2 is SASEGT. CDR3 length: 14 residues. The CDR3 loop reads CASRGGTGYYEQYF. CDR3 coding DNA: TGTGCCAGCAGGGGGGGGACAGGGTACTACGAGCAGTACTTC.

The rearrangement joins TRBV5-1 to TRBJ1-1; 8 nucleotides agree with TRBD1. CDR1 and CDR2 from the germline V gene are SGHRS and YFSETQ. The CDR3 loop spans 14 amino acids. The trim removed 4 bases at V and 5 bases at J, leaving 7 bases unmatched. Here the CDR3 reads CASSLVTGDTEAFF. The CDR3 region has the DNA TGCGCCAGCAGCCTGGTGACAGGGGATACTGAAGCTTTCTTT.

DNA for the CDR3: TGTGCCAGCAGCTTAAGCAGGTCCCAGAGCACAGATACGCAGTATTTT. Translation gives CASSLSRSQSTDTQYF. V is TRBV7-2 and J is TRBJ2-3; no clear D gene. Germline V CDR1 and CDR2: SGHTA, FQGNSA. Trimming removed 2 bases from V and 0 bases from J, with 12 bases in between. The CDR3 covers 16 residues.

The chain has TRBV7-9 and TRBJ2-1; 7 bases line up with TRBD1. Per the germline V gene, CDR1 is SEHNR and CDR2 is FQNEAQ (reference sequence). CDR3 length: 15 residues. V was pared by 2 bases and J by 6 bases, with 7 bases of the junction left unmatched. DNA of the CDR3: TGTGCCAGCAGCTTATCGGGACAGAACCTCAATGAGCAGTTCTTC. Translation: CASSLSGQNLNEQFF.

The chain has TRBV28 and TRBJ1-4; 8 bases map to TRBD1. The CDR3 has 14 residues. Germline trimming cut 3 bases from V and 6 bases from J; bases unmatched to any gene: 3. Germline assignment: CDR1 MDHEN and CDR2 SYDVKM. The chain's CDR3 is CASSLPGGDEKLFF. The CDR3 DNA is TGTGCCAGCAGTTTGCCAGGGGGCGATGAAAAACTGTTTTTT.

CDR3 in DNA: TGCGCCAGCAGCCAACTTCCGACTAGTATCCCCGGGGAGCTGTTTTTT. Translated, it gives CASSQLPTSIPGELFF. The V gene is TRBV4-3, the J gene TRBJ2-2, with D possibly TRBD2 on 6 matching bases. Trimming pared 2 bases from V and 6 bases from J, leaving 16 bases between. The CDR3 extends over 16 amino acids. Germline V gene lookup returns CDR1 LGHNA and CDR2 YSLEER.

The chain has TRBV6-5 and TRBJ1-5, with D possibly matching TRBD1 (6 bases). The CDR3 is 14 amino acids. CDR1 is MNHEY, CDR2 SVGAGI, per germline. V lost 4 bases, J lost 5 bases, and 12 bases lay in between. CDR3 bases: TGTGCCAGCAGTTTTCAACAGGGATATCAGCCCCAGCATTTT. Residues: CASSFQQGYQPQHF.

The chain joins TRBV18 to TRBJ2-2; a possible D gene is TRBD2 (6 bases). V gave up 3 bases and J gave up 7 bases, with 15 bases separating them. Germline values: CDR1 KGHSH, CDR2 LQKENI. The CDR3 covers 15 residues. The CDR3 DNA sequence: TGTGCCAGCTCACCTACGCGGGGAAAAGGCGGGGAGCTGTTTTTT. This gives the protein CASSPTRGKGGELFF.

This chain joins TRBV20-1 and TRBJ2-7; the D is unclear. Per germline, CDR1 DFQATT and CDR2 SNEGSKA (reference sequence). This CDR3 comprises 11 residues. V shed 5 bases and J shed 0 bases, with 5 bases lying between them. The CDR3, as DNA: TGCAGTGCTTTAGCCTCCTACGAGCAGTACTTC. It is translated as CSALASYEQYF.

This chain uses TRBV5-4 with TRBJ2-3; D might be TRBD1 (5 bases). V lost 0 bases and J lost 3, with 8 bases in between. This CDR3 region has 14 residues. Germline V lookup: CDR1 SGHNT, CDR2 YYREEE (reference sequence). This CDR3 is CASSLGQLTDTQYF. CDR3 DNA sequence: TGTGCCAGCAGCTTGGGACAGCTTACAGATACGCAGTATTTT.

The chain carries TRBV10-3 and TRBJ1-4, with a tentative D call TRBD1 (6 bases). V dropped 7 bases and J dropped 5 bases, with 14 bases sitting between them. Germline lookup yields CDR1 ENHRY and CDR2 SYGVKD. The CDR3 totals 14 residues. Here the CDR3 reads CAIIGTSENEKLFF. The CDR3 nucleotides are TGTGCCATCATCGGGACATCGGAGAATGAAAAACTGTTTTTT.

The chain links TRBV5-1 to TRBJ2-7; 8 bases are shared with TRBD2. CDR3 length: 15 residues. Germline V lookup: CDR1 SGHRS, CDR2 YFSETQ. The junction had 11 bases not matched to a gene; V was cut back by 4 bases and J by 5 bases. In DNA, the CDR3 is TGCGCCAGCAGCCCCCGGAGTAGCGGGAACCACGAGCAGTACTTC. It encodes CASSPRSSGNHEQYF.

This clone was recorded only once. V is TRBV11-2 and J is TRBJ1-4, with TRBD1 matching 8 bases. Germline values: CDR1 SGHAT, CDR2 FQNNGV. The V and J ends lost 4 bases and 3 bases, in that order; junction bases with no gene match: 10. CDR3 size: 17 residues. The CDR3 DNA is TGTGCCAGCAGCTCCTCGAGACAGGGGTTGGCTAATGAAAAACTGTTTTTT. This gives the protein CASSSSRQGLANEKLFF.

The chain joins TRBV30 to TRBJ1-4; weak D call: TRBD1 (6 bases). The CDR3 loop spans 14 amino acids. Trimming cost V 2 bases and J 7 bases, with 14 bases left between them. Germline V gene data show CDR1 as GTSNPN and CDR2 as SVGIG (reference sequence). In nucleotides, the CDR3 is TGTGCCTGGAGTAGAAGCCGGGGGGCTGAAAAACTGTTTTTT. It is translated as CAWSRSRGAEKLFF.